This T cell receptor beta chain was profiled in a study of T-cell memory formation after mild COVID-19. Whole-study results and caveats: Mostly located in CM and EM were contracting CD4+ clones, with contracting CD8+ clones located in EMRA.

TCRalpha and TCRbeta libraries used 5'RACE with constant-segment primers and UMIs. In TCRdb, the 5' RACE reads were re-called with MiXCR into one record per CDR3 protein. The data show about 350,000 distinct CDR3 sequences, around 13% seen once. On this clonotype: The target antigen is unknown.

Germline V gene sequence: CDR1 MNHEY, CDR2 SVGAGI. The CDR3 has 13 residues. The germline V and J ends were trimmed by 7 bases and 3 bases, with 11 bases remaining between them. The clonotype originates from a man between 18 and 29 years old who had mild COVID-19 (a few samples of this study predate the infection). Cell type and time point are not known. This rearrangement joins TRBV6-5 to TRBJ2-3; maybe TRBD2 (5 bases). The sample consisted of PBMCs or a T cell subset sorted from them (not recorded which). Written as DNA, the CDR3 is TGTGCCAGCACGGGAATAAGGACAGATACGCAGTATTTT. Translated: CASTGIRTDTQYF.